The rows below give T cell receptor beta chains drawn from one sample of a study of blood T cell repertoires in COVID-19. Repertoires were generated with immunoSEQ multiplex PCR, while TCRdb's copy carries only in-frame clones and drops some. The data contain around 210,000 clones, around nine tenths of them seen just once; the ten biggest clones take up around 17%. Sample: peripheral blood. These receptor sequences come from a man in his fifties or sixties with COVID-19, enrolled during active disease. Each CDR3 is given without its conserved first and last residue.

length: 14
V: TRBV7-2
CDR3: ASSLAAGDGVYEQY

length: 11
V: TRBV30
CDR3: AWRTGQGAGYT

length: 12
V: TRBV18
CDR3: ASSPSQANTEAF

length: 10
V: TRBV6-5
CDR3: ASRLDRYGYT

length: 11
V: TRBV6-5
CDR3: ASRLQVGDTQY

length: 13
V: TRBV28
CDR3: ASSLIRVAKNIQY

length: 14
V: TRBV19
CDR3: ASSIENSRSNQPQH

length: 14
V: TRBV4-1
CDR3: ASSPRLAGGLDTQY

length: 13
V: TRBV6-2/TRBV6-3
CDR3: ASSYSRGQLYGYT

length: 12
V: TRBV7-9
CDR3: ASIPQGARTEAF

length: 10
V: TRBV6-5
CDR3: ASSSSPDTQY

length: 16
V: TRBV6-6
CDR3: ASSPERIAGNKYNEQF

length: 15
V: TRBV5-1
CDR3: ASSLGTSGGALETQY

length: 13
V: TRBV4-2
CDR3: ASRRSDSASYEQY

length: 11
V: TRBV18
CDR3: ASSLPGTDTQY

length: 11
V: TRBV28
CDR3: ATRPGGDSPLH

length: 10
V: TRBV29-1
CDR3: SVVGGWDTQY

length: 13
V: TRBV10-3
CDR3: AISRVGEKQETQY

length: 16
V: TRBV19
CDR3: ASNQPRGDSSYNSPLH

length: 13
V: TRBV19
CDR3: ASSIFAGIYNEQF

length: 14
V: TRBV24-1
CDR3: ATSDPGLAGQETQY

length: 14
V: TRBV28
CDR3: ASSGQGVSLYRGYT

length: 14
V: TRBV24-1
CDR3: ATSDSGTASYNEQF

length: 13
V: TRBV6-5
CDR3: ASRKDRGDNSPLH

length: 17
V: TRBV27
CDR3: ASSPWALGTESSYNEQF

length: 12
V: TRBV6-5
CDR3: ASSTGLVLDTQY

length: 13
V: TRBV29-1
CDR3: SVVGREWQYNEQF

length: 13
V: TRBV9
CDR3: ASSPQTSNTGELF

length: 15
V: TRBV4-2
CDR3: ASSPTRDPGSGSPLH

length: 14
V: TRBV7-3
CDR3: ASSLRGGASPGEQY

length: 13
V: TRBV6-2/TRBV6-3
CDR3: ASSPGQGGNQPQH

length: 14
V: TRBV6-5
CDR3: ASSYSIGDSNYGYT

length: 12
V: TRBV28
CDR3: ASSPGQNYNEQF

length: 13
V: TRBV28
CDR3: ASSFSPGSTDTQY

length: 12
V: TRBV6-2/TRBV6-3
CDR3: ASSFVAGGGEQY

length: 11
V: TRBV7-3
CDR3: ASSLRQQETQY

length: 13
V: TRBV9
CDR3: ASSLDGQGLYGYT

length: 13
V: TRBV25-1
CDR3: ASSDIQGFNSPLH

length: 11
V: TRBV7-2
CDR3: ASSTRQGWEAF

length: 11
V: TRBV30
CDR3: AWGQGVNSPLH

length: 11
V: TRBV2
CDR3: ASSGLEGETQY

length: 13
V: TRBV18
CDR3: ASSTTSGSTDTQY

length: 12
V: TRBV5-1
CDR3: ASSQTDSGNTIY

length: 14
V: TRBV5-1
CDR3: ASSSPGQGVLETQY

length: 14
V: TRBV11-2
CDR3: ASSPSASGRYNEQF

length: 13
V: TRBV5-1
CDR3: ASSWTGGRTGELF

length: 12
V: TRBV5-1
CDR3: ASSFSQNTDTQY

length: 14
V: TRBV10-3
CDR3: AISELGLAGSYEQY

length: 10
V: TRBV3-1/TRBV3-2
CDR3: ASSHGDYEQY

length: 13
V: TRBV3-1/TRBV3-2
CDR3: ASSQVGAGGSPLH

length: 17
V: TRBV4-1
CDR3: ASSQAWTGTGVYNSPLH

length: 11
V: TRBV9
CDR3: ASSVYSQTEAF

length: 14
V: TRBV11-2
CDR3: ASSLSRQGQNTEAF

length: 13
V: TRBV11-2
CDR3: ASSSFSTSESPLH

length: 14
V: TRBV19
CDR3: ASKRDVRTANYEQY

length: 13
V: TRBV28
CDR3: ASSPRQGLGYEQY

length: 12
V: TRBV10-1
CDR3: ASSASGRQNEQF

length: 11
V: TRBV3-1/TRBV3-2
CDR3: ASSQATGGAQY

length: 11
V: TRBV30
CDR3: AWSVAGRTEAF

length: 14
V: TRBV7-6
CDR3: ASSLSGLAGTDTQY